A selection of T cell receptor beta chains follows, all from one sample in a study of cytomegalovirus exposure and HLA in healthy donors. Clones were read by immunoSEQ multiplex PCR, and TCRdb kept only the in-frame ones, dropping some. The data show around 180,000 clones, roughly 87% seen once. Sequencing was carried out using PBMCs. The source is a girl under three years old in good health and CMV-seronegative. CDR3s include the opening cysteine and the closing phenylalanine or tryptophan. The D gene is left open where the match is weak. Some rows mark clone size as missing; the rest say once, few, many or name a class of expanded clone.

length: 18; D: -; J: TRBJ1-6; size: -; V: TRBV2; DNA: TGTGCCAGCAGTCCTCCCAGGCCCCACACCTCCTATAATTCACCCCTCCACTTT; CDR3: CASSPPRPHTSYNSPLHF
length: 15; D: TRBD2; J: TRBJ2-1; size: -; V: TRBV7-9; DNA: TGTGCCAGCAGAATCCTAGCGGGAGGGGCCCATGAGCAGTTCTTC; CDR3: CASRILAGGAHEQFF
length: 12; D: -; J: TRBJ2-7; size: -; V: TRBV13; DNA: TGTGCCAGCAGCTTAGCCGGGGGCGAGCAGTACTTC; CDR3: CASSLAGGEQYF
length: 11; D: TRBD1; J: TRBJ1-4; size: -; V: TRBV6-5; DNA: TGTGCCTCGGGGACAGATGAAAAACTGTTTTTT; CDR3: CASGTDEKLFF
length: 13; D: TRBD1; J: TRBJ2-7; size: -; V: TRBV12-5; DNA: TGTGCTAGTGGTTTGGAAGCAGGGGGAGAGCAGTACTTC; CDR3: CASGLEAGGEQYF
length: 13; D: -; J: TRBJ2-7; size: -; V: TRBV29-1; DNA: TGCAGCGTTGAAGATAGGACTGATTACGAGCAGTACTTC; CDR3: CSVEDRTDYEQYF
length: 16; D: -; J: TRBJ1-2; size: -; V: TRBV11-2; DNA: TGTGCCAGCAGCTCCCTGGTCGGGGGTGAGAAGGGTGGCTACACCTTC; CDR3: CASSSLVGGEKGGYTF
length: 13; D: -; J: TRBJ2-3; size: -; V: TRBV7-2; DNA: TGTGCCAGCAGCCCAGAGAGGCTAGCAGGGCAGTATTTT; CDR3: CASSPERLAGQYF
length: 14; D: -; J: TRBJ2-5; size: -; V: TRBV7-3; DNA: TGTGCCAGCAGCTTAACAGACATAAAAGAGACCCAGTACTTC; CDR3: CASSLTDIKETQYF
length: 17; D: -; J: TRBJ1-4; size: once; V: TRBV18; DNA: TGTGCCAGCTCGCCAGTCCGTACAACAGGGTTTAATGAAAAACTGTTTTTT; CDR3: CASSPVRTTGFNEKLFF
length: 14; D: TRBD1; J: TRBJ2-1; size: -; V: TRBV7-3; DNA: TGTGCCAGCAGCGGACAGGGGGCCTTCGATGAGCAGTTCTTC; CDR3: CASSGQGAFDEQFF
length: 15; D: TRBD2; J: TRBJ2-5; size: once; V: TRBV25-1; DNA: TGTGCCAGCCGAGGGGCTAGCGGGGGCCAAGAGACCCAGTACTTC; CDR3: CASRGASGGQETQYF
length: 14; D: TRBD1; J: TRBJ1-1; size: -; V: TRBV9; DNA: TGTGCCAGCGCCAAAGAGTACAGGGGAGCTGAAGCTTTCTTT; CDR3: CASAKEYRGAEAFF
length: 11; D: -; J: TRBJ1-2; size: -; V: TRBV30; DNA: TGTGCCTGGAGTGCGTTATATGGCTACACCTTC; CDR3: CAWSALYGYTF
length: 15; D: -; J: TRBJ2-3; size: -; V: TRBV5-1; DNA: TGCGCCAGCAAGGCGGGTGTAATCCCCACAGATACGCAGTATTTT; CDR3: CASKAGVIPTDTQYF
length: 14; D: TRBD1; J: TRBJ2-7; size: -; V: TRBV5-1; DNA: TGCGCCAGCAGCGGGGGACAGGGGGTCTACGAGCAGTACTTC; CDR3: CASSGGQGVYEQYF
length: 15; D: -; J: TRBJ1-4; size: -; V: TRBV7-9; DNA: TGTGCCAGCAGCTTATCGGCCAGGCATAATGAAAAACTGTTTTTT; CDR3: CASSLSARHNEKLFF
length: 20; D: TRBD2; J: TRBJ2-1; size: -; V: TRBV7-6; DNA: TGTGCCAGCAGCTTAATTGCTAGCGGGGGGGCCGCAGGCTCCTACAATGAGCAGTTCTTC; CDR3: CASSLIASGGAAGSYNEQFF
length: 13; D: -; J: TRBJ1-5; size: -; V: TRBV30; DNA: TGTGCCTGGAGTGTTCAGGGCTATCAGCCCCAGCATTTT; CDR3: CAWSVQGYQPQHF
length: 15; D: TRBD1; J: TRBJ1-2; size: -; V: TRBV7-3; DNA: TGTGCCAGCAGCCCCGGACAGGGGAAATCTTTTGGCTACACCTTC; CDR3: CASSPGQGKSFGYTF
length: 14; D: -; J: TRBJ2-3; size: once; V: TRBV19; DNA: TGTGCCAGTAGTACCTCGCGGGGTGCAGATACGCAGTATTTT; CDR3: CASSTSRGADTQYF
length: 16; D: -; J: TRBJ1-1; size: few; V: TRBV5-5; DNA: TGTGCCAGCAGCACCCAAAGGTTCGACTGGAGCCTAGAAGCTTTCTTT; CDR3: CASSTQRFDWSLEAFF
length: 14; D: TRBD2; J: TRBJ2-1; size: -; V: TRBV7-8; DNA: TGTGCCAGCAGCTGGGGGACTAGCGGGGGGGAGAAGTTCTTC; CDR3: CASSWGTSGGEKFF
length: 16; D: -; J: TRBJ2-1; size: -; V: TRBV28; DNA: TGTGCCAGCAGTCCTCCCAATTTCCTTCAGTGGTATGAGCAGTTCTTC; CDR3: CASSPPNFLQWYEQFF